Shown below are 4 T cell receptor beta chains from a single sample sequenced in a study of blood T cell repertoires in COVID-19 (dated by TCRdb to 2020 to 2022). The method behind the library was the immunoSEQ multiplex PCR assay. TCRdb retrieved this table from immuneACCESS and kept in-frame rearrangements only. Not all clones are present; in checked studies, unresolved V genes account for under half, and no reason is known for the remainder. This sample holds 29,000 or so clones; approximately 81% were observed only once. Of the sample, roughly 10% falls within the top ten clones. Sequenced sample: peripheral blood. These receptors were taken from a man older than 75 with active COVID-19.

The CDR3 DNA follows: TGTGCCAGCAGTGAAACACCCGGACAGTTCTACGAGCAGTACTTC. Amino acids: CASSETPGQFYEQYF. The rearrangement joins TRBV6-1 to TRBJ2-7; D possibly corresponds to TRBD1 (6 bases). Trimming removed 2 bases at V and 3 bases at J, with 14 bases between. Germline values: CDR1 MNHNS, CDR2 SASEGT. This CDR3 comprises 15 residues.

The chain employs TRBV19 and TRBJ2-5; D is undetermined. CDR3 length equals 14 residues. Looked up from germline, CDR1 is LNHDA and CDR2 is SQIVND (reference sequence). Between the trimmed V and J ends, which lost 4 bases and 5 bases, there was a span of 14 bases. CDR3 sequence reads: CASSNKRIRETQYF. CDR3 DNA: TGTGCCAGTAGTAACAAGCGTATTAGGGAGACCCAGTACTTC.

The count of this clone is one. The junction departs from germline at one end; a sequencing error may be responsible. V usage is TRBV2 and J usage is TRBJ2-7; TRBD1 might be the D (6 bases). CDR3 size: 13 residues. CDR1 is SNHLY, CDR2 FYNNEI, per germline. This CDR3 reads CAGGLGQLLGETF. CDR3 coding DNA: TGTGCCGGCGGCTTGGGACAACTGTTAGGAGAGACTTTC.

The chain joins TRBV7-9 to TRBJ1-3; possible D gene TRBD1, 6 bases. Germline values: CDR1 SEHNR, CDR2 FQNEAQ (reference sequence). V was pared by 6 bases and J by 2 bases, with 14 bases between. The CDR3 runs to 15 residues. CDR3 in DNA: TGTGCCAGCAGACTACAGGGTGGGACTGGAAACACCATATATTTT. It encodes CASRLQGGTGNTIYF.